The 18 T cell receptor beta chains below come from one sample, sequenced in a study of control samples from healthy donors and cancer patients. Produced via immunoSEQ multiplex PCR; TCRdb's table is partial and in-frame only. Of around 100,000 clones listed, around 88% are singletons. Source material: PBMCs. These receptor sequences come from a man in his sixties with lung cancer.

The CDR3 loop is CASSWGQGAMETQYF. The CDR3 DNA reads as TGTGCCAGCAGCTGGGGACAGGGGGCGATGGAGACCCAGTACTTC. The genes are TRBV5-5 and TRBJ2-5; 12 bases agree with TRBD1. The germline gives CDR1 SGHKS, CDR2 YYEKEE (reference sequence). This CDR3 is built from 15 residues. V lost 3 bases to trimming and J lost 5 bases; unmatched junction nucleotides: 5.

The chain employs TRBV18 and TRBJ1-6, with TRBD1 as a possible D gene (5 bases). Trimming removed 3 bases at V and 8 bases at J, with 20 bases between. This CDR3 has 17 residues. Germline loops: CDR1 KGHSH, CDR2 LQKENI. This chain's CDR3 is CASSPNTLTAGDSPLHF. The CDR3 DNA reads as TGTGCCAGCTCACCGAACACCCTGACAGCCGGGGATTCACCCCTCCACTTT.

The chain links TRBV15 to TRBJ2-7; 7 nucleotides match TRBD1. The germline gives CDR1 LNHNV, CDR2 YYDKDF (reference sequence). J was trimmed by 2 bases and V by 0 bases; bases with no gene match: 1. This CDR3 is 14 amino acids long. The CDR3 sequence: CATSREGQAYEQYF. The DNA for the CDR3 is TGTGCCACCAGCAGAGAAGGACAGGCCTACGAGCAGTACTTC.

This clone was observed a single time. DNA for the CDR3: TGTGCCAGCAGCTCGTACTACAATGAGCAGTTCTTC. This codes for CASSSYYNEQFF. This chain links TRBV5-4 with TRBJ2-1; D is undetermined. This CDR3 is 12 amino acids long. CDR1 is SGHNT, CDR2 YYREEE, per germline (reference sequence). V was trimmed by 3 bases and J by 3 bases, leaving 4 bases between them.

Turning to this clone: A read error may produce the germline difference seen at one junction end. The rearrangement joins TRBV2 to TRBJ1-2; 7 bases fit TRBD1. This CDR3 comprises 13 residues. Germline V gene lookup returns CDR1 SNHLY and CDR2 FYNNEI. The CDR3 DNA reads TGTGCCAGCAGGGGCAGGGGACAGAGCCCTCGTCGATTC. Protein sequence: CASRGRGQSPRRF. Full variable domain (rest looked up from reference TRBV2 and TRBJ1-2): EPEVTQTPSHQVTQMGQEVILRCVPISNHLYFYWYRQILGQKVEFLVSFYNNEISEKSEIFDDQFSVERPDGSNFTLKIRSTKLEDSAMYFCASRGRGQSPRRFGSGTRLTVV.

A few counts support this clone. This rearrangement joins TRBV25-1 to TRBJ1-2, with 11 bases matching TRBD1. Germline CDR1 and CDR2: MGHDK and SYGVNS. The V segment lost 5 bases and the J segment 13 bases; nucleotides outside the gene matches: 6. The CDR3 loop spans 12 amino acids. This chain's CDR3 is CASSRTGGAPTF. The CDR3 bases are TGTGCCAGCAGTCGGACAGGGGGCGCGCCCACCTTC.

The chain couples TRBV29-1 to TRBJ2-3; D is ambiguous. The V gene lost 3 bases and the J gene lost 6 bases, with 10 bases spanning the gap. Germline V lookup: CDR1 SQVTM, CDR2 ANQGSEA. CDR3 length: 12 residues. The CDR3 region is CSVDEGLDTQYF. The CDR3 DNA reads TGCAGCGTTGATGAAGGGTTGGATACGCAGTATTTT.

The chain joins TRBV29-1 to TRBJ2-3, with 8 bases lining up with TRBD2. The germline CDR1 and CDR2 sequences are SQVTM and ANQGSEA. Trimming cost V 6 bases and J 2 bases; bases outside gene matches: 4. The CDR3 is made up of 13 amino acids. In nucleotides, the CDR3 is TGCAGCGTGGGAGCGGGGGCCACAGATACGCAGTATTTT. As protein: CSVGAGATDTQYF.

This clone occurred once. V and J are TRBV19 and TRBJ2-7; D might be TRBD1 (6 bases). Germline CDR1 and CDR2: LNHDA and SQIVND (reference sequence). The CDR3 length is 13 residues. V was pared by 3 bases and J by 6 bases, with 12 bases between. The CDR3 nucleotides read TGTGCCAGTAGTATTGCCAGGGGACGCGAGCAGTACGTC. Protein sequence: CASSIARGREQYV.

The chain recombines TRBV7-3 with TRBJ1-1, with TRBD1 as a possible D gene (5 bases). The length of the CDR3 is 16 residues. Deletions cut 5 bases from V and 7 bases from J, with 23 bases between. Germline assignment: CDR1 SGHTA and CDR2 FQGTGA. CDR3 in DNA: TGTGCCAGCAGCCCCGCAGGGTTCGGGTTCGCTGGTGAAGCTTTCTTT. This encodes CASSPAGFGFAGEAFF.

V usage is TRBV3-1 (or the pseudogene TRBV3-2) and J usage is TRBJ1-1; TRBD1 is a possible D gene (5 bases). Germline values: CDR1 LGHDT, CDR2 YNNKEL (reference sequence). The CDR3 covers 14 residues. Trimming removed 3 bases at V and 4 bases at J, with 12 bases between. The CDR3 sequence: CASSQAGGATEAFF. CDR3 nucleotide sequence: TGTGCCAGCAGCCAGGCGGGAGGGGCCACTGAAGCTTTCTTT.

The V gene is TRBV7-2, the J gene TRBJ2-7, with 7 bases aligning to TRBD1. The V and J ends lost 1 base and 4 bases, in that order; junction bases with no gene match: 4. The CDR3 covers 14 residues. From germline, CDR1 is SGHTA and CDR2 FQGNSA. CDR3 in amino acids: CASSLVFRGYEQYV. The CDR3 bases are TGTGCCAGCAGCTTAGTATTCAGGGGGTACGAGCAGTACGTC.

This chain links TRBV6-5 with TRBJ1-2; D is uncertain. This CDR3 is 13 amino acids long. Trimming pared 6 bases from V and 4 bases from J, leaving 12 bases between. CDR1 is MNHEY and CDR2 is SVGAGI in the germline V gene. This CDR3 reads CASRLDGPYGYTF. CDR3 DNA: TGTGCCAGCAGACTCGACGGACCCTATGGCTACACCTTC.

The V and J genes are TRBV6-5 and TRBJ1-1; the D gene is possibly TRBD1 (6 bases). The CDR3 spans 12 residues. The V gene lost 6 bases and the J gene lost 8 bases, with 13 bases spanning the gap. Germline V gene lookup returns CDR1 MNHEY and CDR2 SVGAGI. CDR3 loop: CASRDTTGEAFF. The CDR3 DNA reads as TGTGCCAGCAGGGACACCACAGGGGAAGCTTTCTTT.

The chain is built from TRBV12-3 or TRBV12-4 and TRBJ2-1; D is undetermined. Trimming took off 3 bases at V and 10 bases at J, with 7 bases between the two ends. There are 11 residues in the CDR3. CDR3 bases: TGTGCCAGCAGTTTCTTGACAGAGCAGTTCTTC. Translation: CASSFLTEQFF.

The gene calls are TRBV2 and TRBJ1-5, with a weak D call TRBD1 (6 bases). CDR3 length: 15 amino acids. Germline CDR1 and CDR2: SNHLY and FYNNEI. V lost 5 bases and J lost 1, with 12 bases in between. The CDR3 sequence: CASSPQGISNQPQHF. The DNA for the CDR3 is TGTGCCAGCAGTCCTCAGGGGATAAGCAATCAGCCCCAGCATTTT.

The chain couples TRBV12-2 to TRBJ2-2. TRBV12-2 is noted as a pseudogene. There are 12 residues in the CDR3. This CDR3 is CASRFLPGELFF. The CDR3 coding sequence is TGTGCAAGTCGCTTTTTACCCGGGGAGCTGTTTTTT.

The table lists this clone with a count of one. The rearrangement links TRBV27 to TRBJ1-4; the match to TRBD1 covers 8 bases. Losses at the gene ends were 2 bases for V and 10 bases for J; bases not matched to a gene: 6. The CDR3 runs 14 residues. CDR1 is MNHEY and CDR2 is SMNVEV in the germline V gene (reference sequence). The CDR3 DNA reads TGTGCCAGCAGTTTAAGGGGGACAGGCAGAAAACTGTTTTTT. Protein product: CASSLRGTGRKLFF.